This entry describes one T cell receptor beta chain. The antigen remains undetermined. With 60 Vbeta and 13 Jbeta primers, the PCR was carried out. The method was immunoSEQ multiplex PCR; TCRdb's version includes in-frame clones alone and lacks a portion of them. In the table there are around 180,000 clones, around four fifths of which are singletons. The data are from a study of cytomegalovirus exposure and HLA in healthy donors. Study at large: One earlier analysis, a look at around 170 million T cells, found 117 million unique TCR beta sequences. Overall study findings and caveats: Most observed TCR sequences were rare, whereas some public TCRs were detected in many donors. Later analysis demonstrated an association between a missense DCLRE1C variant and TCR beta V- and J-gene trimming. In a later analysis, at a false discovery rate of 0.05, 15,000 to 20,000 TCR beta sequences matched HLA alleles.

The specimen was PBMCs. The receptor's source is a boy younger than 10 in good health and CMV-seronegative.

The CDR3 coding sequence is TGTGCCAGCAGTCCTTCGGACAGCGAAATTTACGAGCAGTACTTC. Translation gives CASSPSDSEIYEQYF. This rearrangement joins TRBV5-6 to TRBJ2-7; D possibly corresponds to TRBD1 (6 bases). The CDR3 contains 15 residues. Trimming took off 5 bases at V and 4 bases at J, with 19 bases between the two ends. Germline V gives CDR1 SGHDT, CDR2 YYEEEE.